This TCR beta chain was recovered during a study of shared clonotypes between healthy human individuals. Looking at the study overall: Per donor, CD8 memory used one plate, CD8 naive used two, CD4 memory used three and CD4 naive used three. Findings and caveats of the study: The donor pool, a small one, limited the genetic and exposure-history diversity represented.

This CDR3 region has 18 residues. V gave up 2 bases and J gave up 2 bases; unmatched junction bases: 9. CDR1 is SEHNR, CDR2 FQNEAQ, per germline (reference sequence). Of note for this clone: What it binds is unknown.

Using about 220 ng DNA, 30,000 or so T cell genomes, the sorted-subset replicate PCRs were run. Method: immunoSEQ multiplex PCR; TCRdb's copy keeps in-frame clones and lacks some. The sample includes fewer than 100,000 clones, about 68% of them seen just once. This receptor was taken from a young man in good health. Material for sequencing was memory CD8+ T cells sorted from blood. As to subset: CD45RO+ cells pooled with CCR7-negative TemRA cells. The V gene is TRBV7-9, the J gene TRBJ2-1; 10 bases match TRBD2. CDR3 in DNA: TGTGCCAGCAGCTTAATAAGACTAGCGGGTTCCGCCTACAATGAGCAGTTCTTC. This encodes CASSLIRLAGSAYNEQFF.